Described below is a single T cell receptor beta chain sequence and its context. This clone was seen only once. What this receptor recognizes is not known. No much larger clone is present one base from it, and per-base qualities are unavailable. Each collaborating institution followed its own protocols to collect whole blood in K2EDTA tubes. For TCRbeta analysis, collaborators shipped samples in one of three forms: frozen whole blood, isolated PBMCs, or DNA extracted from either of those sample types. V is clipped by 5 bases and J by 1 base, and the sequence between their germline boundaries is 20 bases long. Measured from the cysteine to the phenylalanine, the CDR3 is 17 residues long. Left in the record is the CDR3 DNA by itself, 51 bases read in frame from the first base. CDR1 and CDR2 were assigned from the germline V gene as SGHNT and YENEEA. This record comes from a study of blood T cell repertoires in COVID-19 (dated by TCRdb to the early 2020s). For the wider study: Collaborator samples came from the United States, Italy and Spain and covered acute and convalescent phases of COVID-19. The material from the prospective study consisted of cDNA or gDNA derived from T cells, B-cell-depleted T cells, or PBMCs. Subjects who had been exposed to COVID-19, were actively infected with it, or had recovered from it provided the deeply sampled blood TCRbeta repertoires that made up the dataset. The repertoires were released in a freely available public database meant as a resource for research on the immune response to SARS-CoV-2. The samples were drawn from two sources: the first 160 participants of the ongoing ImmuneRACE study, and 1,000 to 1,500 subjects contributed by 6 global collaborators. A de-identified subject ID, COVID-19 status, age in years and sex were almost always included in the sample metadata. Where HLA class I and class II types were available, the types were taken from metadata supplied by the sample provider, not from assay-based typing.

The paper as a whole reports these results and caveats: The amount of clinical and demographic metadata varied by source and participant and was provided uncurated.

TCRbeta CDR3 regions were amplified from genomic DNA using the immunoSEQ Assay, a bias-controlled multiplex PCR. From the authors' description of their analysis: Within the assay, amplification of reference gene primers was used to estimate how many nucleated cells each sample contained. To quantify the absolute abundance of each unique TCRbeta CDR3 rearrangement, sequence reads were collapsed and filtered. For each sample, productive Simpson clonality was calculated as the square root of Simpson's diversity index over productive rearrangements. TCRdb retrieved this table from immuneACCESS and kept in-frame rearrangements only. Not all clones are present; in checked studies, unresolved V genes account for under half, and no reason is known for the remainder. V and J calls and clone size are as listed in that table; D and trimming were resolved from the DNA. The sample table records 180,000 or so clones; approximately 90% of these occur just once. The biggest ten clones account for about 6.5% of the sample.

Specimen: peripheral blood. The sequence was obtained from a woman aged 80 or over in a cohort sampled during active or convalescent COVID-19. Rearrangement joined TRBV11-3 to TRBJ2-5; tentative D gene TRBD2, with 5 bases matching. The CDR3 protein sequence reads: CASSPGLSSGSQETQYF. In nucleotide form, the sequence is TGTGCCAGCAGCCCCGGTCTGAGCTCGGGGTCCCAAGAGACCCAGTACTTC.